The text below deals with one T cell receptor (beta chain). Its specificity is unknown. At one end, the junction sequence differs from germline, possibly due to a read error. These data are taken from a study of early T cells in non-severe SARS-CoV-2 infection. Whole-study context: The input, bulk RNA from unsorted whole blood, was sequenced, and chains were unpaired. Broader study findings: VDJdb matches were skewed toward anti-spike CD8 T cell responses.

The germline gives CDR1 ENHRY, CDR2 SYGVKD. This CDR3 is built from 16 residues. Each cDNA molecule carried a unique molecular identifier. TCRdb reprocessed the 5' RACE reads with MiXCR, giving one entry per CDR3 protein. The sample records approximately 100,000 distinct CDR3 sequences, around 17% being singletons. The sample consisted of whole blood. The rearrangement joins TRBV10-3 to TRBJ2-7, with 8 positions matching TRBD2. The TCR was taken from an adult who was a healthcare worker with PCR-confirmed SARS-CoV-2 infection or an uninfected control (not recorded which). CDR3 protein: CAIGESPGRASYEQYF. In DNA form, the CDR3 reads TGTGCCATCGGTGAGTCCCCCGGGAGGGCCTCCTACGAGCAGTACTTC.